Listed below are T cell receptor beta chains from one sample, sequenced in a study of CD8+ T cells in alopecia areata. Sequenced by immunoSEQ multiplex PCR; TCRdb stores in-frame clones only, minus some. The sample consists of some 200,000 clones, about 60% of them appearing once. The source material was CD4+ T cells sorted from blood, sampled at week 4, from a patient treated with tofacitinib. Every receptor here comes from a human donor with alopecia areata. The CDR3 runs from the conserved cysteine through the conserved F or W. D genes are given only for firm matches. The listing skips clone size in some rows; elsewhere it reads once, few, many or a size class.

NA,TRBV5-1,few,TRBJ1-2,TGCGCCAGCAGCTTCACCCCGGACGCCGGGGGAGGCTACACCTTC,CASSFTPDAGGGYTF
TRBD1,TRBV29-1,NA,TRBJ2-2,TGCAGCGCCGACAGGGGGTCCGGGGAGCTGTTTTTT,CSADRGSGELFF
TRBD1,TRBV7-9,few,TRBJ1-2,TGTGCCAGCACCCAACAGGGGAATGATGGCTACACCTTC,CASTQQGNDGYTF
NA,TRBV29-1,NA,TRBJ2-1,TGCAGCGTTGAAAGGCACACCGTGGGGGTCAATGAGCAGTTCTTC,CSVERHTVGVNEQFF
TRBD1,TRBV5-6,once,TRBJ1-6,TGTGCCAGCAGCCTAGGGACAGGGGAGTGGTCACCCCTCCACTTT,CASSLGTGEWSPLHF
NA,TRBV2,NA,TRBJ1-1,TGTGCCAGCAGCCAAAAATCAGGGTACGCTGAAGCTTTCTTT,CASSQKSGYAEAFF
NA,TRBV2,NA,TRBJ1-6,TGTGCCAGCAACCTGGAGGGCACCCTCCACTTT,CASNLEGTLHF
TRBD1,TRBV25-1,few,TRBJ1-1,TGTGCCAGCCGGGGATCACAGGGGGATCGCAGGTTCGCTGAAGCTTTCTTT,CASRGSQGDRRFAEAFF
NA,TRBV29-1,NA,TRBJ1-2,TGCAGCGCTACGGACAGTTATGGCTACACCTTC,CSATDSYGYTF
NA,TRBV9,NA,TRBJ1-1,TGTGCCAGCAGCGCGCAGGCGGAGGACACTGAAGCTTTCTTT,CASSAQAEDTEAFF
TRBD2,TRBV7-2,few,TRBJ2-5,TGTGCCAGCAGCCGCGGGACTAGCGGGGGGCAGACCCAGTACTTC,CASSRGTSGGQTQYF
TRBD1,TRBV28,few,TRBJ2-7,TGTGCCAGCAGGGGACAGGGCTCCTACGAGCAGTACTTC,CASRGQGSYEQYF
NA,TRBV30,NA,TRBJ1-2,TGTGCCTGGAGTGCTGGAGGGGGGCACGGCTACACCTTC,CAWSAGGGHGYTF
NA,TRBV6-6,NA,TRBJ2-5,TGTGCCAGTAAAGTGGGTATCGAGACCCAGTACTTC,CASKVGIETQYF
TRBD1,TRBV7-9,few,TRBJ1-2,TGTGCCAGCAGCTACGGGACAGGGGAGGGCTACACCTTC,CASSYGTGEGYTF
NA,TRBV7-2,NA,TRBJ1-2,TGTGCCAGCAGCTTACGCCGGGCCTCATATGGCTACACCTTC,CASSLRRASYGYTF
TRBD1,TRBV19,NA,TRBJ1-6,TGTGCCAGTAGTATCCCGGACAGGGGAACCTATAATTCACCCCTCCACTTT,CASSIPDRGTYNSPLHF
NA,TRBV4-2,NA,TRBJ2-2,TGTGCCAGCAGCGAGAGCACCGGGGAGCTGTTTTTT,CASSESTGELFF
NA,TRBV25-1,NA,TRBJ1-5,TGTGCCAGCAGTGAGAACAGGGACAATCAGCCCCAGCATTTT,CASSENRDNQPQHF
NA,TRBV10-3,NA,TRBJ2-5,TGTGCCACCTTGGACAGTAAGTCCCAAGAGACCCAGTACTTC,CATLDSKSQETQYF
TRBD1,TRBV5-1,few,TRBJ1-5,TGCGCCAGCAGCCCCGACACAGGGGGTGTTCAGCCCCAGCATTTT,CASSPDTGGVQPQHF
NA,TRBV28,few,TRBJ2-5,TGTGCCAGCAACGGGGGTCCCGAGACCCAGTACTTC,CASNGGPETQYF
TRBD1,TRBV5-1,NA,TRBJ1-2,TGCGCCAGCAGCGCTGGTCCGACAGGGATAGTAGGCTACACCTTC,CASSAGPTGIVGYTF
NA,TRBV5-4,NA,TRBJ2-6,TGTGCCAGCAGCTTGTTAGAACTGGCTGGGGCCAACGTCCTGACTTTC,CASSLLELAGANVLTF
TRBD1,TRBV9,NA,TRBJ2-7,TGTGCCAGCAGCAGGGGACAGGCCTCCTACGAGCAGTACTTC,CASSRGQASYEQYF
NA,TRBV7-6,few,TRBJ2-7,TGTGCCAGCAGCCCAGTAGGGACCCACTCCTTCCACTACTTC,CASSPVGTHSFHYF
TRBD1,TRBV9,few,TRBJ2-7,TGTGCCAGCAGCGTAGGTGTCGGGACAGGTACCCACGAGCAGTACTTC,CASSVGVGTGTHEQYF
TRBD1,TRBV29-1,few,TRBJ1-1,TGCAGCGTGTGGGACAGGCACACTGAAGCTTTCTTT,CSVWDRHTEAFF
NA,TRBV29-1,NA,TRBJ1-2,TGCAGCGTTGTTCCAGAGCTGCGGGATTTCTATGGCTACACCTTC,CSVVPELRDFYGYTF
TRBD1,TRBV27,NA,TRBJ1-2,TGTGCCAGCAGCCCGCTGGGACAGAAAGACCAGTATGGCTACACCTTC,CASSPLGQKDQYGYTF
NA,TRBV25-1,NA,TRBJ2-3,TGTGCCAGCACCTCTGGGGCCGGGGGCCGATACACAGATACGCAGTATTTT,CASTSGAGGRYTDTQYF
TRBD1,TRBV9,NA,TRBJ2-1,TGTGCCAGCAGCGTACAGACAGGGTCCTACAATGAGCAGTTCTTC,CASSVQTGSYNEQFF
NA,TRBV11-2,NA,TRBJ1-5,TGTGCCAGCAGCTTAGATTGGGGGGCTGGTCAGCCCCAGCATTTT,CASSLDWGAGQPQHF
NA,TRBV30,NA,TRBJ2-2,TGTGCCTCCGCTTCCCCGCGGGGCACCGGGGAGCTGTTTTTT,CASASPRGTGELFF
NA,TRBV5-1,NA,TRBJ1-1,TGCGCCAGCAGCTTGCGGGTCATGAACACTGAAGCTTTCTTT,CASSLRVMNTEAFF
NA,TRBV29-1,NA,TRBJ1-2,TGCAGCGCTGACAGAGCCTATGGCTACACCTTC,CSADRAYGYTF
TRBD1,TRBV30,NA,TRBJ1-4,TGTGCCTGGACTTCCGGACAGGGAAGAGGGTCAACTAATGAAAAACTGTTTTTT,CAWTSGQGRGSTNEKLFF
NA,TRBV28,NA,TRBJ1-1,TGTGCCAGCATTAATGTTCAGGGACGGTACACTGAAGCTTTCTTT,CASINVQGRYTEAFF
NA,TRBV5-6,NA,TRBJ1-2,TGTGCCAGCAGCTCATATTATGGCTACACCTTC,CASSSYYGYTF
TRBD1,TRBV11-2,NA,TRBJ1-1,TGTGCCAGCAGCCCCAACAGGGGCACTGAAGCTTTCTTT,CASSPNRGTEAFF
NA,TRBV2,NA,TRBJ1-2,TGTGCCAGCAGCCCTGTCCAAGAGTATTATGGCTACACCTTC,CASSPVQEYYGYTF